The 16 T cell receptor beta chains below come from one sample, sequenced in a study of shared clonotypes between healthy human individuals. Generated by immunoSEQ multiplex PCR, the TCRdb table keeps only in-frame clones and is missing some. The top ten clones hold more than 9% of a sample with around 200,000 clones, about 66% of them seen once. Sample: memory CD4+ T cells sorted from blood. As for subset: CD45RA-negative fraction. These receptors originate from a man aged 30 to 45 in good health.

The chain recombines TRBV11-2 with TRBJ1-1, with D perhaps matching TRBD1 (5 bases). Deletions cut 6 bases from V and 3 bases from J, with 20 bases between. Germline CDR1 and CDR2: SGHAT and FQNNGV. The CDR3 runs 16 residues. The CDR3 DNA reads TGTGCCAGCAGTGAATGGGTGGGGCATCGGGACACTGAAGCTTTCTTT. It specifies CASSEWVGHRDTEAFF.

The chain joins TRBV20-1 to TRBJ1-1; no clear D. V lost 0 bases, J lost 10 bases, and 6 bases lay in between. This CDR3 has 10 amino acids. Per the germline V gene, CDR1 is DFQATT and CDR2 is SNEGSKA (reference sequence). The CDR3 DNA reads TGCAGTGCTAGAGATCGGAGAGCTTTCTTT. It is translated as CSARDRRAFF.

In its sample, this clone was seen a few times. The V and J genes are TRBV18 and TRBJ1-2, with D possibly matching TRBD1 (6 bases). V lost 3 bases and J 2 bases, leaving 10 bases between the germline ends. CDR1 is KGHSH and CDR2 is LQKENI in the germline V gene. This CDR3 region has 14 residues. CDR3 amino acids: CASSPTGKNYGYTF. CDR3 coding DNA: TGTGCCAGCTCACCGACAGGCAAGAACTATGGCTACACCTTC.

The CDR3 sequence: CASSPRTSGRALNEQFF. In DNA, the CDR3 is TGTGCCAGCAGCCCTCGGACTAGCGGGAGGGCCCTAAATGAGCAGTTCTTC. This chain uses TRBV2 with TRBJ2-1; 15 bases are shared with TRBD2. V trimming: 6 bases; J trimming: 7 bases; junction bases outside the gene matches: 10. Germline assignment: CDR1 SNHLY and CDR2 FYNNEI. This CDR3 comprises 17 residues.

The genes are TRBV28 and TRBJ2-7; D is uncertain. V dropped 4 bases and J dropped 1 base, with 11 bases sitting between them. The germline V gene encodes CDR1 MDHEN and CDR2 SYDVKM. CDR3 length equals 14 residues. The CDR3 loop reads CASSWQLLSYEQYF. In DNA form, the CDR3 reads TGTGCCAGCAGTTGGCAGCTGTTATCCTACGAGCAGTACTTC.

This chain connects TRBV7-2 to TRBJ2-7; D uncertain. This CDR3 contains 13 residues. Trimming removed 5 bases from V and 2 bases from J, with 10 bases in between. Germline CDR1 reads SGHTA; CDR2 reads FQGNSA. As DNA, the CDR3 is TGTGCCAGCAGCGATCGACCTACCTACGAGCAGTACTTC. It specifies CASSDRPTYEQYF.

The CDR3 bases are TGTGCCAGCAGCTTAAGGGGGGCCGACACTGAAGCTTTCTTT. Protein product: CASSLRGADTEAFF. The chain couples TRBV7-9 to TRBJ1-1; D perhaps matches TRBD1 (6 bases). This CDR3 is built from 14 residues. Germline loops: CDR1 SEHNR, CDR2 FQNEAQ (reference sequence). V was shortened by 2 bases and J by 3 bases, with 10 bases between the two germline ends.

This clone has more than one count but fewer than ten. This chain uses TRBV27 with TRBJ1-2, with 10 nucleotides matching TRBD1. Germline V gene lookup returns CDR1 MNHEY and CDR2 SMNVEV (reference sequence). This CDR3 contains 14 residues. V lost 6 bases to trimming and J lost 5 bases; unmatched junction nucleotides: 6. The CDR3 protein is CASRETGGPYGYTF. DNA of the CDR3: TGTGCCAGCAGAGAGACAGGGGGCCCGTATGGCTACACCTTC.

This chain uses TRBV19 with TRBJ2-2, with TRBD1 identical over 8 bases. Germline loops: CDR1 LNHDA, CDR2 SQIVND (reference sequence). The CDR3 length is 15 residues. V trimming: 9 bases; J trimming: 3 bases; junction bases outside the gene matches: 9. CDR3 bases: TGTGCCAGCAAAAGTTTGGACAGGGACACCGGGGAGCTGTTTTTT. Its protein product is CASKSLDRDTGELFF.

This clone was seen a few times. Mismatch with germline at one junction end may stem from a read error. The CDR3 sequence: CASSAMGSLSGSPSF. CDR3 DNA: TGTGCCAGCAGCGCAATGGGTAGTTTGTCCGGGTCCCCCAGCTTT. The rearrangement joins TRBV7-8 to TRBJ1-1; D not resolved. Germline CDR1 SGHVS, CDR2 FQNEAQ. The CDR3 covers 15 residues.

This chain links TRBV2 with TRBJ2-5; 8 bases fit TRBD1. This CDR3 spans 13 amino acids. Trimming cost V 7 bases and J 5 bases; bases outside gene matches: 6. Germline V CDR1 and CDR2: SNHLY, FYNNEI. CDR3 loop: CASNTWTGETQYF. The CDR3 DNA is TGTGCCAGCAACACCTGGACAGGGGAGACCCAGTACTTC.

The CDR3 is CASGDRQETQYF. CDR3 DNA sequence: TGCGCCAGCGGGGACAGACAAGAGACCCAGTACTTC. The rearrangement joins TRBV23-1 to TRBJ2-5, with 7 bases fitting TRBD1. TRBV23-1 is filed as an ORF, its function uncertain. The CDR3 runs to 12 residues. Unmatched junction bases numbered 2, after V lost 8 bases and J lost 2 bases.

This clone was recorded a few times. The rearrangement joins TRBV9 to TRBJ2-4; TRBD2 aligns across 9 bases. The CDR3 consists of 16 residues. Unmatched junction bases numbered 3, after V lost 0 bases and J lost 2 bases. CDR1 and CDR2 (germline): SGDLS, YYNGEE. The CDR3: CASSVEGLAPKNIQYF. The CDR3 DNA reads TGTGCCAGCAGCGTAGAAGGACTAGCGCCCAAAAACATTCAGTACTTC.

This chain's CDR3 is CASSSTSGANDYEQYF. The CDR3 DNA sequence: TGTGCCAGCAGCAGCACTAGCGGAGCCAATGACTACGAGCAGTACTTC. The genes are TRBV11-2 and TRBJ2-7; TRBD2 matches at 8 bases. V shed 5 bases, J shed 3 bases, and the junction held 12 bases outside the gene matches. CDR3 size: 16 residues. CDR1 is SGHAT and CDR2 is FQNNGV in the germline V gene.

Here the CDR3 DNA reads TGTGCCAGCAGCTCCCAGACAGGGGGCCGAGGGCTCGAGCAGTACTTC. Encoded protein: CASSSQTGGRGLEQYF. The genes are TRBV11-1 and TRBJ2-7; 10 nucleotides agree with TRBD1. Losses at the gene ends were 4 bases for V and 6 bases for J; bases not matched to a gene: 12. The CDR3 is made up of 16 amino acids. Germline V gives CDR1 SGHAT, CDR2 FQDESV (reference sequence).

V and J are TRBV27 and TRBJ2-2; TRBD2 matches 11 bases. The CDR3 is 14 residues long. J was trimmed by 6 bases and V by 10 bases; bases with no gene match: 7. The V gene's germline CDR1 is MNHEY and CDR2 SMNVEV (reference sequence). The CDR3 region is CAISPGLAAGELFF. CDR3 coding DNA: TGTGCCATCTCCCCGGGACTAGCGGCCGGGGAGCTGTTTTTT.